The rows below give T cell receptor beta chains drawn from one sample of a study of T cells in Graves' hyperthyroidism and ophthalmopathy. One entry per CDR3 protein results from TCRdb running MiXCR on the multiplex PCR reads. The sample shows about 610,000 distinct CDR3 sequences, around 15% of them seen only once. Sequencing was done on a sample of blood. The receptors derive from a woman aged 35 to 49 with Graves' ophthalmopathy. The CDR3 runs from the conserved cysteine through the conserved F or W. A D gene is named only where the DNA matches it firmly. The size entry is marked missing in some rows and otherwise reads once, few, many or a size class.

j_gene,d_gene,v_gene,abundance,CDR3aa,CDR3nt
TRBJ2-1,.,TRBV7-8,.,CASSLPGGLLNEQFF,TGTGCCAGCAGCTTACCCGGGGGACTGCTCAATGAGCAGTTCTTC
TRBJ1-1,.,TRBV28,many,CASSTGHTEAFF,TGTGCCAGCTCAACAGGACACACTGAAGCTTTCTTT
TRBJ2-7,.,TRBV5-5,many,CASSLQGPPTYEQYF,TGTGCCAGCAGCCTCCAGGGGCCCCCCACCTACGAGCAGTACTTC
TRBJ2-2,.,TRBV28,many,CASSPRLESLGELFF,TGTGCCAGCAGTCCCCGACTAGAGTCTCTCGGGGAGCTGTTTTTT
TRBJ2-5,TRBD2,TRBV5-1,many,CASSSGRAVETQYF,TGCGCCAGCTCTAGCGGGAGGGCCGTGGAGACCCAGTACTTC
TRBJ1-1,.,TRBV7-3,many,CASSALGGGNTEAFF,TGTGCCAGCAGCGCCCTAGGCGGAGGGAACACTGAAGCTTTCTTT
TRBJ1-5,.,TRBV19,few,CASTGGHQPQHF,TGTGCCAGTACGGGCGGCCATCAGCCCCAGCATTTT
TRBJ2-7,TRBD2,TRBV27,many,CARRAELAGVYEQYF,TGTGCCAGAAGGGCCGAACTAGCGGGAGTCTACGAGCAGTACTTC
TRBJ2-5,.,TRBV29-1,many,CSVNLLETQYF,TGCAGCGTCAATCTCTTGGAGACCCAGTACTTC
TRBJ2-7,TRBD1,TRBV6-1,many,CASREGAIYEQYF,TGTGCCAGCAGAGAGGGGGCGATTTACGAGCAGTACTTC
TRBJ2-3,.,TRBV11-1,.,CASSLGWLRSSTDTQYF,TGTGCCAGCAGCTTAGGGTGGCTCCGAAGTAGCACAGATACGCAGTATTTT
TRBJ1-5,.,TRBV15,many,CATSEVPGQPQHF,TGTGCCACCAGCGAGGTGCCCGGGCAGCCCCAGCATTTT
TRBJ2-5,.,TRBV7-6,many,CASMLGLEETQYF,TGTGCCAGCATGCTAGGTCTAGAAGAGACCCAGTACTTC
TRBJ2-7,.,TRBV12-3/TRBV12-4,many,CASRPQGHEQYF,TGTGCCAGCAGACCCCAGGGTCACGAGCAGTACTTC
TRBJ1-2,TRBD1,TRBV2,many,CASSAPGQGSYGYTF,TGTGCCAGCAGTGCGCCGGGACAGGGGAGCTATGGCTACACCTTC
TRBJ1-2,.,TRBV29-1,many,CSVEAWGAGSGYTF,TGCAGCGTTGAAGCCTGGGGCGCGGGATCTGGCTACACCTTC
TRBJ1-6,.,TRBV30,few,CALGSEKASNSPLHF,TGTGCCCTCGGCAGCGAAAAGGCCTCCAATTCACCCCTCCACTTT
TRBJ2-2,TRBD2,TRBV5-1,.,CASSLVTSGNTGELFF,TGCGCCAGCAGCTTGGTGACTAGCGGGAACACCGGGGAGCTGTTTTTT
TRBJ1-3,.,TRBV3-1,.,CAQIFGRAHDSGNTIYF,TGTGCCCAAATTTTTGGACGCGCTCATGACTCTGGAAACACCATATATTTT
TRBJ1-2,.,TRBV7-2,.,CASSPKGGIPDGYTF,TGTGCCAGCAGCCCCAAGGGGGGGATTCCGGATGGCTACACCTTC
TRBJ1-5,.,TRBV24-1,many,CATSSPTGRNQPQHF,TGTGCCACCAGTTCCCCCACAGGGCGAAACCAGCCCCAGCATTTT
TRBJ1-1,.,TRBV5-6,many,CASTGGGVSTEAFF,TGTGCCAGCACGGGAGGAGGGGTGAGCACTGAAGCTTTCTTT
TRBJ1-1,.,TRBV6-1,many,CASSEVGGRTEAFF,TGTGCCAGCAGTGAAGTTGGGGGCAGGACTGAAGCTTTCTTT
TRBJ2-7,.,TRBV9,many,CASSVGGNSYEQYF,TGTGCCAGCAGCGTGGGCGGGAACTCCTACGAGCAGTACTTC
TRBJ2-2,.,TRBV12-3/TRBV12-4,many,CASRPQGTYTGELFF,TGTGCCAGCAGACCCCAGGGGACTTACACCGGGGAGCTGTTTTTT
TRBJ2-5,TRBD1,TRBV28,few,CASSGGQISQETQYF,TGTGCCAGCAGTGGGGGACAGATCTCCCAAGAGACCCAGTACTTC
TRBJ1-3,.,TRBV13,many,CASSLKWAASGNTIYF,TGTGCCAGCAGCTTAAAATGGGCCGCCTCTGGAAACACCATATATTTT
TRBJ1-3,.,TRBV12-3/TRBV12-4,many,CASSFAAGDGNTIYF,TGTGCCAGCAGCTTCGCGGCAGGGGATGGAAACACCATATATTTT
TRBJ2-7,.,TRBV12-3/TRBV12-4,medium-sized,CASSPELEPSYEQYF,TGTGCCAGCAGTCCCGAACTTGAGCCTTCCTACGAGCAGTACTTC
TRBJ1-3,.,TRBV19,.,CASRLQGSGNTIYF,TGTGCCAGTAGACTACAGGGCTCTGGAAACACCATATATTTT
TRBJ2-7,.,TRBV20-1,many,CSATKDLWRERIFYEQYF,TGCAGTGCCACAAAGGACCTCTGGCGGGAACGGATTTTCTACGAGCAGTACTTC
TRBJ2-4,.,TRBV6-1,many,CASSRLPGQENIQYF,TGTGCCAGCAGCCGCCTCCCGGGACAAGAAAACATTCAGTACTTC
TRBJ1-1,TRBD1,TRBV6-1,many,CASRQRQGWTEAFF,TGTGCCAGCAGACAGCGACAGGGATGGACTGAAGCTTTCTTT
TRBJ2-5,TRBD1,TRBV28,many,CASRPRDRVQETQYF,TGTGCCAGCAGGCCTCGGGACAGGGTCCAGGAGACCCAGTACTTC
TRBJ2-7,TRBD1,TRBV15,.,CATSREVWTGPYEQYF,TGTGCCACCAGCAGAGAAGTCTGGACAGGGCCCTACGAGCAGTACTTC
TRBJ1-1,.,TRBV12-3/TRBV12-4,few,CASRPDSLAPEAFF,TGTGCCAGCAGGCCGGACTCCCTGGCCCCTGAAGCTTTCTTT
TRBJ1-1,.,TRBV20-1,many,CSAKDRQMNTEAFF,TGCAGTGCTAAGGACAGACAGATGAACACTGAAGCTTTCTTT
TRBJ1-1,.,TRBV6-2/TRBV6-3,many,CASSYSILNTEAFF,TGTGCCAGCAGTTACTCGATCCTGAACACTGAAGCTTTCTTT
TRBJ1-5,.,TRBV12-3/TRBV12-4,many,CASSLWGGNQPQHF,TGTGCCAGCAGTTTATGGGGAGGAAATCAGCCCCAGCATTTT
TRBJ1-1,.,TRBV10-3,many,CAISDDRCTEAFF,TGTGCCATCAGTGACGATCGGTGCACTGAAGCTTTCTTT
TRBJ1-6,.,TRBV11-2,.,CASSSRGGSYNSPLHF,TGTGCCAGCAGCTCAAGGGGAGGCTCCTATAATTCACCCCTCCACTTT
TRBJ1-2,.,TRBV30,.,CAWKPGANYGYTF,TGTGCCTGGAAGCCAGGAGCTAACTATGGCTACACCTTC